This T cell receptor beta chain was sequenced in a study of beta chain features in type 1 diabetes (dated by TCRdb to between 2018 and 2020). With regard to the full study: No differences in mean age, gender distribution, total cell number or subset yield were found between patients and healthy donors. Across all samples, 107,917,701 sorted cells were examined, and cell number per subset correlated strongly with RNA yield. In the study, recently diagnosed type 1 diabetes patients and matched healthy donors were compared on the TCRB repertoires of their sorted circulating CD4+ T cell subsets. Whereas all 28 donors provided naive and central memory subsets, regulatory and stem cell-like memory subsets were isolated from just 8 patients and roughly eight healthy donors. Results the study describes overall, beyond this receptor: At VDJ recombination sites, patients with type 1 diabetes made fewer insertions and deleted more nucleotides, a pattern implying thymic rearrangement abnormalities. Because cDNA was sequenced instead of genomic DNA, activated cells with high expression could be over-represented, although the groups did not differ in activation or CD3 levels. Because the HLA sub-analyses included only small numbers of individuals, any influence of HLA type on TCRB rearrangement was left unresolved. The naive, central memory and regulatory TCRB repertoires appeared to resemble one another more closely among patients than among healthy donors. Type 1 diabetes patients showed a moderate but significant shortening of TCRB CDR3 length in all four CD4+ subsets. Shorter templates might have been favored by PCR, but patient and control samples were amplified and corrected together, so both groups would have been affected equally by any skew.

All of the isolated RNA was reverse transcribed with the High Capacity cDNA Reverse Transcription Kit, so expressed TCRB transcripts were sequenced. Deep immunoSEQ sequencing was applied to naive, central memory and regulatory T cell samples, giving an average of around 3.4 million total reads per sample. After sorted cells were lysed in RLT buffer, RNA was extracted with DNase-treated RNeasy Micro or Mini kits, with the choice depending on cell number. To prevent cross-contamination, each cell subset was processed individually, whereas patient and healthy donor samples were processed jointly. The immunoSEQ multiplex PCR was used to amplify TCRB sequences from cDNA, yielding 87-bp fragments that span the CDR3 region. Sequencing of the amplicons was performed on the Illumina HiSeq platform. In the original analysis: Synthetic template baselines were used to correct PCR bias computationally, reads within Hamming distance 2 were collapsed together, and singletons that could not be merged were discarded. Reads were aligned against IMGT to assign V, D and J genes, CDR3 length and insertions or deletions at six rearrangement sites. Within each subset, clonotype counts were normalized to sorted cell number, and only after that were true diversity and Gini coefficients computed with the tcR R package. Repertoire sharing was quantified using the overlap coefficient calculated on TCRB nucleotide sequences. As a proxy for the pre-selection repertoire, out-of-frame TCRB sequences from naive cells were analyzed. Here the immuneACCESS table is served through TCRdb, limited to in-frame sequences with V and J called. Missing clones are a known gap in these copies; in checked studies unresolved V genes cover under half, and the rest lacks a known reason. D and trimming were read from the DNA, whereas the V and J calls and clone size are those reported in that table. The sample includes about 650,000 clones, with around 12% observed a single time. The top ten clonotypes cover more than 0.095% of the sample.

Each donor gave one peripheral blood draw, approximately 0.11 L on average, collected into heparinised tubes. A BD FACSAria II and a panel including CD45RO, CCR7, CD25, CD127, CD95 and CD27 were used to sort naive, central memory, regulatory and stem cell-like memory CD4+ T cells. All sorted populations exceeded 95% purity. Right away, PBMCs were isolated by Lymphoprep density gradient centrifugation and were stained directly, with no culture step. So that batch effects would be minimized, each experiment stained and sorted samples in pairs, pairing one healthy donor with one patient. CDR1 GTSNPN and CDR2 SVGIG were looked up in the germline V gene (reference sequence). The CDR3 covers 15 residues, taking in both the cysteine and the phenylalanine. The kept DNA is CDR3 alone, 45 bases in frame from the first base. V loses 2 bases at its end and J loses 3 bases; junction bases beyond the gene matches: 3.

This clone was counted only a few times. Its specific antigen is unknown. The sample holds no much larger clone one base away, and base qualities are not on file. In this chain, TRBV30 is recombined with TRBJ2-3; 12 middle bases align to TRBD2. Material for sequencing was naive CD4+ T cells from blood. The cell subset or site label, as the study defines it: true naive CD4+ T cells. The clonotype originates from a man aged 30-40 years with type 1 diabetes. The DNA is as follows: TGTGCCTGGAGTCAAACTAGCGGGGGGACAGATACGCAGTATTTT. Translation gives CAWSQTSGGTDTQYF.